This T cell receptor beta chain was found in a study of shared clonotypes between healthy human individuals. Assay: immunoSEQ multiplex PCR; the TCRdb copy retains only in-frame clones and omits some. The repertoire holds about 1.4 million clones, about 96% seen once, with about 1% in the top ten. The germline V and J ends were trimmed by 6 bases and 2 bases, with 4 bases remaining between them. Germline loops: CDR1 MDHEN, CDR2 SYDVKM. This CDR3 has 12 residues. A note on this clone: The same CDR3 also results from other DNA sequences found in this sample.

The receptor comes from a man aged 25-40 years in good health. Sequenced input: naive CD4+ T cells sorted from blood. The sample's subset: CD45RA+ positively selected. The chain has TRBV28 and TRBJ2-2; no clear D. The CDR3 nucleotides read TGTGCCAGCAGCATTAACACCGGGGAGCTGTTTTTT. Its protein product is CASSINTGELFF.